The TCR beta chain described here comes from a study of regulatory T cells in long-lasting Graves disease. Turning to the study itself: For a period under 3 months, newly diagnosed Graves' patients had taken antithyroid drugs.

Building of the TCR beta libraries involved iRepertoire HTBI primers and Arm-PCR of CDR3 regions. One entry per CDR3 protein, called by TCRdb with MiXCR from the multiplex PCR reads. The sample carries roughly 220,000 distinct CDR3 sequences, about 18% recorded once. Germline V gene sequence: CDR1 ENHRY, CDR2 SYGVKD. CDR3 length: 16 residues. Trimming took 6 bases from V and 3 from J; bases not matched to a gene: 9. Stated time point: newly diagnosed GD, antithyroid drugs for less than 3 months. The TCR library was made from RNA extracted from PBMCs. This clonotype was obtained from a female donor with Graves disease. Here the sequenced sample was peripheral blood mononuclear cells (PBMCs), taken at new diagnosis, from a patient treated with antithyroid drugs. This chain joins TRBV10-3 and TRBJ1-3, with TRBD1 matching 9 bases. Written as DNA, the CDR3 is TGTGCCATCAGACCGGGACAGGGCCAAGGTGGAAACACCATATATTTT. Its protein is CAIRPGQGQGGNTIYF.